These 15 T cell receptor beta chains originate from one sample sequenced in a study of shared clonotypes between healthy human individuals. The table came from immunoSEQ multiplex PCR; TCRdb's copy has only in-frame clones and leaves some out. The sample yields about 120,000 clones, approximately 70% seen once. The sample consisted of memory CD8+ T cells sorted from blood. Subset specified: CD45RO+ cells pooled with CCR7-negative TemRA cells. These receptors came from a woman in her 30s in good health.

This chain connects TRBV9 to TRBJ1-2; D remains unclear. CDR1 is SGDLS and CDR2 is YYNGEE in the germline V gene. With 0 bases removed from V and 4 bases from J, the gap between germline ends came to 13 bases. There are 15 residues in the CDR3. This CDR3 reads CASSVGDGVAYGYTF. In DNA, the CDR3 is TGTGCCAGCAGCGTAGGCGATGGAGTTGCCTATGGCTACACCTTC. Based on the CDR3 plus reference TRBV9 and TRBJ1-2, the full variable domain is DSGVTQTPKHLITATGQRVTLRCSPRSGDLSVYWYQQSLDQGLQFLIQYYNGEERAKGNILERFSAQQFPDLHSELNLSSLELGDSALYFCASSVGDGVAYGYTFGSGTRLTVV.

The genes are TRBV28 and TRBJ1-5; 10 nucleotides line up with TRBD1. The CDR3 spans 16 residues. Germline lookup yields CDR1 MDHEN and CDR2 SYDVKM. Trimming at V came to 3 bases and at J to 3 bases, leaving 5 bases not matched to a gene. This CDR3 reads CASSLGTGVLNQPQHF. The CDR3 coding sequence is TGTGCCAGCAGTTTGGGGACAGGGGTACTCAATCAGCCCCAGCATTTT.

The chain uses TRBV5-6 and TRBJ1-3; D not resolved. V was cut by 4 bases and J by 0 bases, with 8 bases left in between. The CDR3 has 14 residues. CDR1 and CDR2 (germline): SGHDT, YYEEEE. This CDR3 reads CASSRLLSGNTIYF. Written as DNA, the CDR3 is TGTGCCAGCAGCCGACTGCTCTCTGGAAACACCATATATTTT.

The chain carries TRBV27 and TRBJ2-7; no clear D. The V end lost 3 bases, the J end lost 3 bases, and 18 bases lay between the germline ends. Germline-derived CDR1 and CDR2 are MNHEY and SMNVEV (reference sequence). CDR3 length: 16 residues. Here the CDR3 reads CASSFKGKQPFYEQYF. Here the CDR3 DNA reads TGTGCCAGCAGTTTTAAGGGCAAACAGCCCTTCTACGAGCAGTACTTC.

This clone was detected once. The V and J genes are TRBV5-1 and TRBJ2-1; the match to TRBD1 covers 11 bases. CDR1 and CDR2 (germline): SGHRS, YFSETQ. This CDR3 region has 15 residues. V was pared by 4 bases and J by 2 bases, with 2 bases of the junction left unmatched. Here the CDR3 reads CASSAGQGAYNEQFF. The CDR3 region has the DNA TGCGCCAGCAGCGCGGGACAGGGGGCCTACAATGAGCAGTTCTTC.

This chain uses TRBV4-1 with TRBJ1-6; D remains unclear. The CDR3 runs to 15 residues. The ends were cut back, 4 bases at V and 4 bases at J, with 11 bases in the middle. Looked up from germline, CDR1 is MGHRA and CDR2 is YSYEKL. CDR3 residues: CASSRGGLYNSPLHF. CDR3 sequence (DNA): TGCGCCAGCAGCCGCGGCGGACTGTATAATTCACCCCTCCACTTT.

The gene calls are TRBV29-1 and TRBJ2-5, with 7 bases lining up with TRBD1. This CDR3 has 15 amino acids. The germline V gene encodes CDR1 SQVTM and CDR2 ANQGSEA. Trimming at V came to 0 bases and at J to 11 bases, leaving 15 bases not matched to a gene. The CDR3 loop reads CSVEEGWDSTLKQYF. The CDR3 DNA sequence: TGCAGCGTTGAAGAAGGTTGGGACAGTACCCTTAAGCAGTACTTC.

This chain uses TRBV2 with TRBJ2-2; TRBD1 matches 9 bases. Germline V gene data show CDR1 as SNHLY and CDR2 as FYNNEI. The CDR3 consists of 14 residues. V shed 6 bases, J shed 4 bases, and the junction held 3 bases outside the gene matches. CDR3 sequence reads: CASRNRGPTGELFF. The CDR3 bases are TGTGCCAGCAGAAACAGGGGGCCCACCGGGGAGCTGTTTTTT.

This rearrangement joins TRBV30 to TRBJ1-4; D remains ambiguous. V dropped 0 bases and J dropped 7 bases, with 9 bases sitting between them. CDR1 is GTSNPN and CDR2 is SVGIG in the germline V gene (reference sequence). This CDR3 spans 13 amino acids. CDR3 residues: CAWSVVAGEKLFF. The CDR3 coding sequence is TGTGCCTGGAGTGTTGTGGCTGGTGAAAAACTGTTTTTT. Drawing the rest from reference TRBV30 and TRBJ1-4, the complete variable domain is SQTIHQWPATLVQPVGSPLSLECTVEGTSNPNLYWYRQAAGRGLQLLFYSVGIGQISSEVPQNLSASRPQDRQFILSSKKLLLSDSGFYLCAWSVVAGEKLFFGSGTQLSVL.

Points on this clone: Distinct nucleotide sequences in the sample also encode this CDR3. The J gene is TRBJ2-3, the V gene TRBV19; 10 bases map to TRBD2. The germline V gene has CDR1 LNHDA and CDR2 SQIVND (reference sequence). This CDR3 is 14 amino acids long. The ends lost 10 bases at V and 0 bases at J; junction bases unmatched: 4. The CDR3 protein is CATRTSGSTDTQYF. CDR3 bases: TGTGCCACCCGGACTAGCGGAAGCACAGATACGCAGTATTTT.

This clone was detected only a few times. The identical CDR3 is also encoded by other nucleotide sequences in the sample. This chain connects TRBV9 to TRBJ2-3; 10 bases match TRBD2. This CDR3 has 14 residues. Germline CDR1 and CDR2: SGDLS and YYNGEE. V was pared by 4 bases and J by 1 base, with 0 bases of the junction left unmatched. The CDR3 loop reads CASSLAGGTDTQYF. The CDR3 DNA reads TGTGCCAGCAGCCTAGCGGGAGGCACAGATACGCAGTATTTT.

This chain uses TRBV28 with TRBJ2-2; D tentatively reads TRBD1 or TRBD2 (6 bases each). Between the trimmed V and J ends, which lost 3 bases and 5 bases, there was a span of 13 bases. CDR3 size: 15 residues. Germline lookup yields CDR1 MDHEN and CDR2 SYDVKM. In nucleotides, the CDR3 is TGTGCCAGCAGTTTGGTGGGGGGCTATACCGGGGAGCTGTTTTTT. This sequence encodes CASSLVGGYTGELFF.

V and J are TRBV18 and TRBJ2-2; D is undetermined. Trimming left V 3 bases short and J 0 bases short, with 11 bases between. The CDR3 is 16 residues long. Germline CDR1 reads KGHSH; CDR2 reads LQKENI. The DNA for the CDR3 is TGTGCCAGCTCACCCCGGACGTCCGCGAACACCGGGGAGCTGTTTTTT. It translates to CASSPRTSANTGELFF.

This clone has just a few counts. The chain links TRBV4-1 to TRBJ2-7; 7 bases fit TRBD2. The CDR3 has 15 residues. Trimming at V came to 5 bases and at J to 2 bases, leaving 9 bases not matched to a gene. The germline V gene encodes CDR1 MGHRA and CDR2 YSYEKL. The chain's CDR3 is CASSERTGGPYEQYF. CDR3 in DNA: TGCGCCAGCAGCGAAAGGACGGGAGGCCCCTACGAGCAGTACTTC.

In its sample, this clone was seen once. The genes are TRBV6-6 and TRBJ2-3, with D unclear. Trimming pared 0 bases from V and 6 bases from J, leaving 4 bases between. The CDR3 totals 12 residues. CDR1 is MNHNY and CDR2 is SVGAGI in the germline V gene (reference sequence). CDR3 nucleotides: TGTGCCAGCAGTTACTCAGTGGATACGCAGTATTTT. The encoded protein is CASSYSVDTQYF.